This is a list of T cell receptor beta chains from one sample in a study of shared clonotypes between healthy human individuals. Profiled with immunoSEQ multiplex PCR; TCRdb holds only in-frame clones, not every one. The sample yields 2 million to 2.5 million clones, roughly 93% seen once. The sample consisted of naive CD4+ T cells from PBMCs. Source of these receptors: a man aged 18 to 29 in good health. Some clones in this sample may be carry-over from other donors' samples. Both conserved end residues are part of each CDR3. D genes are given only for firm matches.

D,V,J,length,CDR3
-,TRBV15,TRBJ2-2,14,CATSRGQNTGELFF
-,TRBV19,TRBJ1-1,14,CASSITLVNTEAFF
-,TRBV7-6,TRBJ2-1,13,CASSLSDGSPQFF
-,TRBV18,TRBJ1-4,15,CASSPLKGDGEKLFF
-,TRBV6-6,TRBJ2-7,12,CASSTGTYEQYF
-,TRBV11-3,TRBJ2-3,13,CASSLQGQSTQYF
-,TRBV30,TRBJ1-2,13,CAWSMRARDGYTF
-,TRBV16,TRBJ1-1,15,CASSQLTRPPTEAFF
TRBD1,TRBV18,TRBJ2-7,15,CASSPPRGQGYEQYF
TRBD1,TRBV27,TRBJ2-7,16,CASTHPRTGQTYEQYF
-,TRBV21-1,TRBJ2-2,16,CASSASRTGNTGELFF
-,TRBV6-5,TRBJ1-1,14,CASSYSAGNTEAFF